The subject of this entry is one T cell receptor (beta chain). The junction departs from germline at one end; a sequencing error may be responsible. CDR3 length equals 14 residues. Germline V gene sequence: CDR1 SSHAT, CDR2 FNYEAQ (reference sequence). The data belong to a study of blood T cell repertoires in COVID-19. Study as a whole: PBMCs, B-cell-depleted T cells, or T cells provided the cDNA or gDNA that made up the material.

The method was immunoSEQ multiplex PCR; TCRdb's version includes in-frame clones alone and lacks a portion of them. In the table there are approximately 270,000 clones, around 86% of which are singletons. Researchers sorted participants into cohorts using their self-reported clinical history. The chain carries TRBV7-7 and TRBJ2-2; D is unresolved. Input material: PBMCs or T cells enriched from blood (not recorded which). This receptor was taken from a man aged 35-49 years who had recovered from COVID-19. CDR3 amino acids: CASSLSVDTGELFF. The CDR3 region has the DNA TGTGCTAGCAGCTTATCGGTAGACACCGGGGAGCTGTTTTTT.